This is a list of T cell receptor beta chains from one sample in a study of cytomegalovirus exposure and HLA in healthy donors. Assay used: immunoSEQ multiplex PCR; TCRdb lists only in-frame clones, some missing. The sample gives 150,000 to 200,000 clones, around three quarters of which show up once; 2% to 2.5% is in the top ten. Specimen: PBMCs. Receptors were obtained from a woman in her forties or fifties in good health and CMV-seronegative. CDR3s include the opening cysteine and the closing phenylalanine or tryptophan. Each record gives: D gene, J gene, clone size, V gene, CDR3 DNA, CDR3 protein. A D gene is named only where the DNA matches it firmly. The size field is filled for only some rows; it gives once, few, many or a size class.

d_gene: TRBD2
j_gene: TRBJ2-1
abundance: NA
v_gene: TRBV5-1
CDR3nt: TGCGCCAGCAGCTCACTTAGCGGGAGGGCCGCTAATGAGCAGTTCTTC
CDR3aa: CASSSLSGRAANEQFF

d_gene: NA
j_gene: TRBJ1-1
abundance: NA
v_gene: TRBV2
CDR3nt: TGTGCCAGCAGACAGGGTTATAACACTGAGGCTTTCTTT
CDR3aa: CASRQGYNTEAFF

d_gene: NA
j_gene: TRBJ2-7
abundance: NA
v_gene: TRBV7-2
CDR3nt: TGTGCCAGCAGCTCAGTGGGACTCTCCTACGAGCAGTACTTC
CDR3aa: CASSSVGLSYEQYF

d_gene: NA
j_gene: TRBJ1-4
abundance: NA
v_gene: TRBV5-4
CDR3nt: TGTGCCAGCAGCTTGGGACAGATGAATGAAAAACTGTTTTTT
CDR3aa: CASSLGQMNEKLFF

d_gene: NA
j_gene: TRBJ1-3
abundance: NA
v_gene: TRBV28
CDR3nt: TGTGCCAGCAGTACCCCGAGGTTTTCTGGAAACACCATATATTTT
CDR3aa: CASSTPRFSGNTIYF

d_gene: NA
j_gene: TRBJ1-2
abundance: NA
v_gene: TRBV2
CDR3nt: TGTGCCAGCAGTGAATCAGTGAACTATGGCTACACCTTC
CDR3aa: CASSESVNYGYTF

d_gene: TRBD1
j_gene: TRBJ1-3
abundance: NA
v_gene: TRBV6-5
CDR3nt: TGTGCCAGCAGTTACGGGACAGTTGGAAACACCATATATTTT
CDR3aa: CASSYGTVGNTIYF

d_gene: NA
j_gene: TRBJ2-5
abundance: NA
v_gene: TRBV7-6
CDR3nt: TGTGCCAGCAGCTTAGCGGAAGGGAGGCAGGCCCAGTACTTC
CDR3aa: CASSLAEGRQAQYF

d_gene: NA
j_gene: TRBJ1-5
abundance: NA
v_gene: TRBV19
CDR3nt: TGTGCCAGTAGGACAGGCGCTAATAGCAATCAGCCCCAGCATTTT
CDR3aa: CASRTGANSNQPQHF

d_gene: TRBD2
j_gene: TRBJ2-3
abundance: NA
v_gene: TRBV7-3
CDR3nt: TGTGCCAGCAGCTCAAGCGGGAGGTCCACAGATACGCAGTATTTT
CDR3aa: CASSSSGRSTDTQYF

d_gene: TRBD2
j_gene: TRBJ2-7
abundance: NA
v_gene: TRBV5-1
CDR3nt: TGCGCCAGCAGCTCGGGACTAGCGGTCTCCTACGAGCAGTACTTC
CDR3aa: CASSSGLAVSYEQYF

d_gene: NA
j_gene: TRBJ2-1
abundance: NA
v_gene: TRBV9
CDR3nt: TGTGCCAGCAGCCCCGGTCCCCCTTGGGAGCAGTTCTTC
CDR3aa: CASSPGPPWEQFF

d_gene: TRBD1
j_gene: TRBJ2-1
abundance: NA
v_gene: TRBV7-8
CDR3nt: TGTGCCAGCAGCTTAGCGTCTGGACAGGGTGGGGAGCAGTTCTTC
CDR3aa: CASSLASGQGGEQFF

d_gene: NA
j_gene: TRBJ2-7
abundance: once
v_gene: TRBV19
CDR3nt: TGTGCCAGTAGTTCGGCAGGGCCCTACGAGCAGTACTTC
CDR3aa: CASSSAGPYEQYF

d_gene: NA
j_gene: TRBJ2-1
abundance: NA
v_gene: TRBV29-1
CDR3nt: TGCAGCGTTGAGCTAGCAACTCGGTCCTACAATGAGCAGTTCTTC
CDR3aa: CSVELATRSYNEQFF

d_gene: NA
j_gene: TRBJ2-7
abundance: NA
v_gene: TRBV2
CDR3nt: TGTGCCAGCAGTGAAGTACAGGTGGGCGACTACGAGCAGTACTTC
CDR3aa: CASSEVQVGDYEQYF

d_gene: TRBD1
j_gene: TRBJ2-7
abundance: NA
v_gene: TRBV29-1
CDR3nt: TGCAGCGTTAAACCGGGACAGGGAGTTGGCGAGCAGTACTTC
CDR3aa: CSVKPGQGVGEQYF

d_gene: TRBD2
j_gene: TRBJ2-1
abundance: few
v_gene: TRBV7-2
CDR3nt: TGTGCCAGCAGCGTAACCGGGACTAGCGGGGCGGGTGAGCAGTTCTTC
CDR3aa: CASSVTGTSGAGEQFF

d_gene: TRBD1
j_gene: TRBJ2-7
abundance: NA
v_gene: TRBV10-3
CDR3nt: TGTGCCATCAGTGAGGGACCGGGACAGGGGACCTACGAGCAGTACTTC
CDR3aa: CAISEGPGQGTYEQYF

d_gene: TRBD1
j_gene: TRBJ2-7
abundance: NA
v_gene: TRBV5-6
CDR3nt: TGTGCCAGCAGCTGGGGGACAGACTACGAGCAGTACTTC
CDR3aa: CASSWGTDYEQYF

d_gene: TRBD1
j_gene: TRBJ1-2
abundance: NA
v_gene: TRBV20-1
CDR3nt: TGCAGTGCTGGACAGGGAGGAGGCTACACCTTC
CDR3aa: CSAGQGGGYTF

d_gene: TRBD1
j_gene: TRBJ1-5
abundance: few
v_gene: TRBV28
CDR3nt: TGTGCCAGCAGGTGGACAGGGGGGCGCAATCAGCCCCAGCATTTT
CDR3aa: CASRWTGGRNQPQHF

d_gene: NA
j_gene: TRBJ1-6
abundance: NA
v_gene: TRBV18
CDR3nt: TGTGCCAGCTCGTCCGAGCTCCTCCAGGGATCACCCCTCCACTTT
CDR3aa: CASSSELLQGSPLHF

d_gene: TRBD1
j_gene: TRBJ1-4
abundance: NA
v_gene: TRBV2
CDR3nt: TGTGCCAGCAGTGAGGACAGGGGGAATGAAAAACTGTTTTTT
CDR3aa: CASSEDRGNEKLFF

d_gene: NA
j_gene: TRBJ2-2
abundance: NA
v_gene: TRBV14
CDR3nt: TGTGCCAGCAGCCAAGATGTCGGCACCGGGGAGCTGTTTTTT
CDR3aa: CASSQDVGTGELFF

d_gene: TRBD2
j_gene: TRBJ2-7
abundance: NA
v_gene: TRBV9
CDR3nt: TGTGCCAGCAGCGCGGGACTAGCGGACCCCTACGAGCAGTACTTC
CDR3aa: CASSAGLADPYEQYF

d_gene: NA
j_gene: TRBJ2-5
abundance: few
v_gene: TRBV5-1
CDR3nt: TGCGCCAGCAGCTTGGTAGCGGAAGAGACCCAGTACTTC
CDR3aa: CASSLVAEETQYF

d_gene: NA
j_gene: TRBJ1-1
abundance: NA
v_gene: TRBV28
CDR3nt: TGTGCCAGCAGTTTGGGCCACGCAAACACTGAAGCTTTCTTT
CDR3aa: CASSLGHANTEAFF